This TCR beta chain was observed in a study of shared clonotypes between healthy human individuals. Looking at the study overall: The study enrolled two women and a few men aged 18 to 49.

Authors' data handling: As immunoSEQ supplied junction-only sequences (without quality scores), filtering differed. The protocol was immunoSEQ multiplex PCR, while the TCRdb copy is restricted to in-frame clones and leaves out a portion. Clone size and the V and J calls come from that table; the DNA yielded D and trimming. This table has 520,000 or so clones, 79% appearing once. The sequencing sample was made of PBMCs. This receptor was obtained from a woman in her 40s in good health. Some clones in this sample may be carry-over from other donors' samples.

The CDR3 loop is CSGVESYNEQFF. As DNA, the CDR3 is TGCAGCGGGGTGGAGTCCTACAATGAGCAGTTCTTC. The chain uses TRBV29-1 and TRBJ2-1; the D is unclear. V gave up 7 bases and J gave up 1 base, with 8 bases separating them. The CDR3 is 12 amino acids. The germline V gene encodes CDR1 SQVTM and CDR2 ANQGSEA.